One and the same sample provided the 26 T cell receptor beta chains below, sequenced in a study of spatial heterogeneity in lung cancer. Time point denoted: blood at routine non-recurrence follow-up after resection. Researchers sequenced whole RNA taken from tumor, nontumor lung or frozen PBMC without sorting. TCRdb passed the 5' RACE reads through MiXCR, listing each CDR3 protein once. The sample has about 120,000 distinct CDR3 sequences, 10% to 15% seen once. The sample here was PBMCs, taken at follow-up. The receptors were sampled from a male donor with early-stage non-small cell lung cancer.

This clonotype was observed many times. The V gene is TRBV6-5, the J gene TRBJ2-1; D gene unclear. Trimming took 0 bases from V and 0 from J, leaving 6 bases between them. CDR1 and CDR2 from the germline V gene are MNHEY and SVGAGI. The CDR3 covers 15 residues. The CDR3 bases are TGTGCCAGCAGTTACTCGCTAGGCTCCTACAATGAGCAGTTCTTC. Its protein is CASSYSLGSYNEQFF.

Many counts were recorded for this clonotype. V and J are TRBV7-2 and TRBJ1-1, with D tentatively TRBD1 (5 bases). The V end was cut by 5 bases, the J end by 9 bases, with 10 bases between. This CDR3 contains 11 residues. Germline-derived CDR1 and CDR2 are SGHTA and FQGNSA. The CDR3 here is CASSGGEKAFF. Written as DNA, the CDR3 is TGTGCCAGCAGCGGAGGGGAGAAAGCTTTCTTT.

This clonotype was picked up many times. CDR3 bases: TGCGCCAGCAGCTTAGGCCAAAGCTATGGCTACACCTTC. Its protein product is CASSLGQSYGYTF. This chain joins TRBV5-1 and TRBJ1-2; D gene unclear. The germline CDR1 and CDR2 sequences are SGHRS and YFSETQ. Trimming pared 2 bases from V and 4 bases from J, leaving 9 bases between. This CDR3 is built from 13 residues.

This clonotype was recorded at least ten times. The chain employs TRBV5-1 and TRBJ2-1; D may be TRBD1 (6 bases). V lost 1 base, J lost 4 bases, and 12 bases lay in between. The CDR3 extends over 15 amino acids. Germline values: CDR1 SGHRS, CDR2 YFSETQ. CDR3 in amino acids: CASSLTGHPYNEQFF. DNA for the CDR3: TGCGCCAGCAGCTTGACGGGACACCCGTACAATGAGCAGTTCTTC.

This chain uses TRBV9 with TRBJ1-5, with D perhaps matching TRBD1 (5 bases). Germline V gene data show CDR1 as SGDLS and CDR2 as YYNGEE. There are 14 residues in the CDR3. V was trimmed by 2 bases and J by 5 bases, leaving 11 bases between them. The CDR3 loop is CASSVRGSDQPQHF. The DNA of the CDR3 is TGTGCCAGCAGCGTTAGGGGTTCGGATCAGCCCCAGCATTTT.

The chain is built from TRBV18 and TRBJ1-1; no reliable D call. The CDR3 totals 14 residues. The V gene lost 2 bases and the J gene lost 1 base, with 8 bases spanning the gap. The germline V gene encodes CDR1 KGHSH and CDR2 LQKENI. The CDR3 DNA follows: TGTGCCAGCTCACCAGTAGACCGGAACACTGAAGCTTTCTTT. This sequence encodes CASSPVDRNTEAFF.

As DNA, the CDR3 is TGTGCCAGCTCACCAAGTTTCGCCGGGGATACGCAGTATTTT. This gives the protein CASSPSFAGDTQYF. The chain links TRBV18 to TRBJ2-3; D remains ambiguous. V was trimmed by 2 bases and J by 6 bases, leaving 12 bases between them. The CDR3 runs 14 residues. Per germline, CDR1 KGHSH and CDR2 LQKENI.

This sequence joins TRBV19 and TRBJ1-5; D ambiguous. Trimming took off 4 bases at V and 5 bases at J, with 9 bases between the two ends. This CDR3 region has 13 residues. Germline CDR1 LNHDA, CDR2 SQIVND (reference sequence). The CDR3 protein is CASSNGVDQPQHF. CDR3 in DNA: TGTGCCAGTAGTAACGGGGTTGATCAGCCCCAGCATTTT.

This clonotype was seen a handful of times. The V and J genes are TRBV30 and TRBJ1-2; the D is unclear. Trimming took 8 bases from V and 5 from J, leaving 6 bases between them. The CDR3 is made up of 9 amino acids. Germline CDR1 GTSNPN, CDR2 SVGIG (reference sequence). CDR3 nucleotide sequence: TGTGCCACCGAATATGGCTACACCTTC. Its translation: CATEYGYTF.

The V gene is TRBV13, the J gene TRBJ1-2, with 10 bases that match TRBD1. This CDR3 has 14 amino acids. The ends lost 4 bases at V and 7 bases at J; junction bases unmatched: 6. Germline-derived CDR1 and CDR2 are PRHDT and FYEKMQ (reference sequence). The DNA for the CDR3 is TGTGCCAGCAGCTCGGGACAGGGGCTACCTGGCTACACCTTC. The encoded protein is CASSSGQGLPGYTF.

This clonotype was found many times. This chain uses TRBV29-1 with TRBJ1-1; no firm D call. Trimming took off 4 bases at V and 2 bases at J, with 8 bases between the two ends. There are 12 residues in the CDR3. Germline V lookup: CDR1 SQVTM, CDR2 ANQGSEA. Written as DNA, the CDR3 is TGCAGCGTTGGGGAGCCAAACACTGAAGCTTTCTTT. Encoded protein: CSVGEPNTEAFF.

This clonotype was recorded a few times. The genes are TRBV20-1 and TRBJ2-7; a weak D match, TRBD1 (7 bases). Trimming left V 5 bases short and J 1 base short, with 9 bases between. The CDR3 sequence is 12 residues long. Germline loops: CDR1 DFQATT, CDR2 SNEGSKA (reference sequence). The CDR3 DNA sequence: TGCAGTGCTGCGGGACAGTCCTACGAGCAGTACTTC. This translates into CSAAGQSYEQYF.

This clonotype was observed many times. The chain couples TRBV4-2 to TRBJ2-2; either TRBD1 or TRBD2 may fit D (5 bases each). From germline, CDR1 is LGHNA and CDR2 YNFKEQ. Trimming cost V 0 bases and J 4 bases, with 12 bases left between them. The CDR3 sequence is 16 residues long. The CDR3 is CASSQEPGTPTGELFF. The CDR3 nucleotides are TGTGCCAGCAGCCAAGAACCGGGGACGCCCACCGGGGAGCTGTTTTTT.

This clonotype was recorded a few times. The chain uses TRBV20-1 and TRBJ1-5; no clear D. This CDR3 is built from 13 residues. The V gene's germline CDR1 is DFQATT and CDR2 SNEGSKA (reference sequence). The germline V and J ends were trimmed by 5 bases and 2 bases, with 10 bases remaining between them. The CDR3 loop is CSASHRGNQPQHF. The CDR3 DNA is TGCAGTGCTTCACATCGAGGCAATCAGCCCCAGCATTTT.

CDR3 sequence (DNA): TGTGCCAGCAGCCAAGATGCAGGTTTACTTACCTCTGGAAACACCATATATTTT. Residues: CASSQDAGLLTSGNTIYF. The V gene is TRBV4-2, the J gene TRBJ1-3; D unresolved. V lost 0 bases and J lost 0, with 15 bases in between. This CDR3 comprises 18 residues. The germline V gene has CDR1 LGHNA and CDR2 YNFKEQ.

Only a few counts were recorded for this clonotype. The chain carries TRBV9 and TRBJ2-7, with D possibly being TRBD1 (6 bases). The CDR3 sequence is 14 residues long. The ends were cut back, 3 bases at V and 0 bases at J, with 10 bases in the middle. From germline, CDR1 is SGDLS and CDR2 YYNGEE. CDR3: CASSAQGSSYEQYF. The CDR3 DNA is TGTGCCAGCAGCGCACAGGGTAGCTCCTACGAGCAGTACTTC.

This clonotype has a count of ten or more. The CDR3: CASSQDQRFQGGYTF. For the CDR3, the DNA is TGCGCCAGCAGCCAAGATCAACGCTTCCAGGGCGGCTACACCTTC. This rearrangement joins TRBV4-1 to TRBJ1-2, with a possible D match to TRBD1 (5 bases). This CDR3 comprises 15 residues. V lost 0 bases, J lost 8 bases, and 16 bases lay in between. CDR1 is MGHRA and CDR2 is YSYEKL in the germline V gene.

This clonotype has more than one count but fewer than ten. V gene TRBV12-3 or TRBV12-4 combines with J gene TRBJ2-1; TRBD2 aligns across 10 bases. The CDR3 consists of 15 residues. Trimming cost V 2 bases and J 9 bases; bases outside gene matches: 7. This CDR3 reads CASSLKSGGAIEQFF. CDR3 DNA sequence: TGTGCCAGCAGTTTAAAAAGCGGGGGGGCGATTGAGCAGTTCTTC.

This clonotype is labeled medium-sized. CDR3: CSARDQLVGYTF. The DNA for the CDR3 is TGCAGTGCTAGAGATCAATTGGTGGGCTACACCTTC. The chain joins TRBV20-1 to TRBJ1-2; D is undetermined. Germline loops: CDR1 DFQATT, CDR2 SNEGSKA (reference sequence). Between the trimmed V and J ends, which lost 0 bases and 8 bases, there was a span of 10 bases. The CDR3 runs to 12 residues.

This clonotype was seen only a few times. Compared with germline, one end of the junction differs, possibly owing to a read error. The V call is TRBV9, the J call TRBJ2-1; D possibly matches TRBD1 or TRBD2 (5 bases each). From germline, CDR1 is SGDLS and CDR2 YYNGEE. The CDR3 has 13 amino acids. The CDR3 sequence: CASSVAGREQKSF. DNA of the CDR3: TGTGCCAGCAGCGTAGCGGGCAGGGAGCAAAAAAGCTTC.

This clonotype has at least ten counts. The chain recombines TRBV20-1 with TRBJ2-7; 7 bases align to TRBD1. Per germline, CDR1 DFQATT and CDR2 SNEGSKA (reference sequence). With 4 bases clipped from V and 2 bases from J, the junction kept 5 bases outside the gene matches. The CDR3 runs 13 residues. CDR3 sequence reads: CSAIRTGAYEQYF. CDR3 sequence (DNA): TGCAGTGCTATACGGACAGGCGCCTACGAGCAGTACTTC.

About this clonotype itself: The junction departs from germline at one end; a sequencing error may be responsible. The chain joins TRBV7-7 to TRBJ2-1, with 10 bases lining up with TRBD2. Germline CDR1 and CDR2: SSHAT and FNYEAQ (reference sequence). The CDR3 loop spans 15 amino acids. The CDR3 region is CASSLGLAVTNEQFF. Here the CDR3 DNA reads TGTGCTAGCAGCTTAGGACTAGCGGTCACCAATGAGCAGTTCTTC.

J is TRBJ2-1 and V is TRBV10-2; D is unclear. V was trimmed by 7 bases and J by 4 bases, leaving 14 bases between them. Germline loops: CDR1 WSHSY, CDR2 SAAADI. This CDR3 has 14 residues. CDR3 residues: CASNPSVRYNEQFF. The DNA for the CDR3 is TGCGCCAGCAACCCCAGCGTACGTTACAATGAGCAGTTCTTC.

In its sample, this clonotype was seen a few times. The V gene is TRBV10-3, the J gene TRBJ2-2; possible D gene TRBD1, 5 bases. This CDR3 has 13 residues. The germline CDR1 and CDR2 sequences are ENHRY and SYGVKD. The ends were cut back, 4 bases at V and 6 bases at J, with 9 bases in the middle. The CDR3 nucleotides are TGTGCCATCAGTGCAGGGTCTGCCGGGGAGCTGTTTTTT. Translating gives CAISAGSAGELFF.

At least ten counts were recorded for this clonotype. The rearrangement uses TRBV6-2 or TRBV6-3 and TRBJ2-1; tentative D call: TRBD1 (6 bases). V lost 0 bases to trimming and J lost 5 bases, with 17 bases between them. This CDR3 has 17 amino acids. Germline CDR1 reads MNHEY; CDR2 reads SVGEGT. The CDR3 DNA reads as TGTGCCAGCAGTTACTCCCTCCCGGACAGAACCAACAATGAGCAGTTCTTC. Translation: CASSYSLPDRTNNEQFF.

The chain links TRBV20-1 to TRBJ1-4; D is undetermined. Per germline, CDR1 DFQATT and CDR2 SNEGSKA (reference sequence). The V end lost 3 bases, the J end lost 0 bases, and 11 bases lay between the germline ends. The CDR3 runs 15 residues. The CDR3 nucleotides are TGCAGTGCTAGGGCAGGTTCCGCAACTAATGAAAAACTGTTTTTT. This codes for CSARAGSATNEKLFF.